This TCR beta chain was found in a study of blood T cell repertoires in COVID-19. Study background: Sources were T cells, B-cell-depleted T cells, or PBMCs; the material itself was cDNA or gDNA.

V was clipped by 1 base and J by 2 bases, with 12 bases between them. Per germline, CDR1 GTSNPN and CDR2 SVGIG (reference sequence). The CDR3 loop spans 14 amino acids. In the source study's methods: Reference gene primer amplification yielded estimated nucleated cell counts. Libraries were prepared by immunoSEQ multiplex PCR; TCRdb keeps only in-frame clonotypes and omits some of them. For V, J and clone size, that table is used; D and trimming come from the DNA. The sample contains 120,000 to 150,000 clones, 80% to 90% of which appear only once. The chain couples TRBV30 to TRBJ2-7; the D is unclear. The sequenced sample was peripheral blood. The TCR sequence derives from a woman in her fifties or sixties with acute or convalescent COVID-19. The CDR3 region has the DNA TGTGCCTGGAGTGGGTCCAGGTCGACCTACGAGCAGTACTTC. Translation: CAWSGSRSTYEQYF.